Included here is one T cell receptor beta chain sequence, with context. The data were taken from a study of blood T cell repertoires in COVID-19. Study in general: Nucleic acid was either cDNA or gDNA, and it came from T cells, B-cell-depleted T cells, or PBMCs.

Germline V gene data show CDR1 as SGHAT and CDR2 as FQNNGV. The ends were cut back, 4 bases at V and 0 bases at J, with 4 bases in the middle. The CDR3 loop spans 12 amino acids. Original processing methods: Reference gene primer amplification in the assay estimated nucleated cell counts. Clones were sequenced by immunoSEQ multiplex PCR, and TCRdb holds only the in-frame ones, with some missing. The V and J calls and the clone size are those of that table, but D and trimming were determined from the DNA. This sample has 300,000 or so clones; 80% to 95% occur once, and the top ten carry 2.2%. Seattle-derived patients entered the study during active infection and were followed longitudinally.

This TCR was sampled from a woman in her twenties or thirties with COVID-19, enrolled during active disease. This chain links TRBV11-2 with TRBJ2-7, with D unclear. Sequencing was performed on peripheral blood. CDR3 bases: TGTGCCAGCAGCTCAGTCTCCTACGAGCAGTACTTC. Its translation: CASSSVSYEQYF.